This TCR beta chain was obtained from a study of metastatic and nonmetastatic thyroid tumors. CDR1 LNHNV and CDR2 YYDKDF come from the germline V gene (reference sequence). Trimming left V 1 base short and J 0 bases short, with 7 bases between. This CDR3 region has 15 residues. No treatment had been given to any patient before thyroid surgery. This clone came up many times. TCRdb re-called clones from the PCR reads using MiXCR. Among 89,000 or so clones listed, 8% to 9.5% were seen once. Specimen: blood. The V gene is TRBV15, the J gene TRBJ2-4, with D unresolved. The receptor's source is a female donor with papillary thyroid cancer or a benign thyroid nodule (not recorded which). Some clones in this sample may be carry-over from other donors' samples. The DNA of the CDR3 is TGTGCCACCAGCAGAGCGAGCGTAGCCAAAAACATTCAGTACTTC. Translation: CATSRASVAKNIQYF.